This record looks at one T cell receptor beta chain sequence and its context. Study processing details: Reference gene primer amplification gave nucleated cell count estimates. Some clones are missing from TCRdb's copy, which holds only in-frame ones; the method was immunoSEQ multiplex PCR. The DNA was the basis for D and trimming; V, J and clone size are from that table. The sample contains about 51,000 clones, about four fifths of which appear only once. The record originates from a study of blood T cell repertoires in COVID-19. For the study at large: Both acute and convalescent COVID-19 samples were obtained from the United States, Italy and Spain.

V dropped 0 bases and J dropped 5 bases, with 14 bases sitting between them. Germline V lookup: CDR1 SGHVS, CDR2 FQNEAQ. This CDR3 is 15 amino acids long. Sequencing used peripheral blood. This clonotype was sampled from a man aged 45-60 years with acute or convalescent COVID-19. The gene calls are TRBV7-8 and TRBJ2-7; D perhaps matches TRBD1 (5 bases). This CDR3 reads CASSLAQGQENEQYF. The DNA of the CDR3 is TGTGCCAGCAGCTTAGCGCAGGGTCAGGAAAACGAGCAGTACTTC.